The 2 T cell receptor beta chains reported below all come from one sample, sequenced in a study of shared clonotypes between healthy human individuals. Here immunoSEQ multiplex PCR was the method, and the copy in TCRdb shows in-frame clones only, minus some. The sample carries about 610,000 clones, 97% recorded once. Sample: naive CD4+ T cells sorted from blood. As for subset: CD45RA+ positively selected. These receptors originate from a woman aged 25-40 years in good health.

This chain links TRBV5-1 with TRBJ2-1; 14 nucleotides align to TRBD2. Germline values: CDR1 SGHRS, CDR2 YFSETQ. V trimming: 4 bases; J trimming: 5 bases; junction bases outside the gene matches: 2. The CDR3 is made up of 15 amino acids. Written as DNA, the CDR3 is TGCGCCAGCAGCACGGGACTAGCGGGAGACAATGAGCAGTTCTTC. Residues: CASSTGLAGDNEQFF.

The V and J genes are TRBV29-1 and TRBJ2-1; TRBD1 matches 9 bases. This CDR3 is 13 amino acids long. With 6 bases clipped from V and 4 bases from J, the junction kept 4 bases outside the gene matches. Germline V gene sequence: CDR1 SQVTM, CDR2 ANQGSEA. The CDR3: CSVTGTGYNEQFF. CDR3 nucleotides: TGCAGCGTCACCGGGACAGGGTACAATGAGCAGTTCTTC.